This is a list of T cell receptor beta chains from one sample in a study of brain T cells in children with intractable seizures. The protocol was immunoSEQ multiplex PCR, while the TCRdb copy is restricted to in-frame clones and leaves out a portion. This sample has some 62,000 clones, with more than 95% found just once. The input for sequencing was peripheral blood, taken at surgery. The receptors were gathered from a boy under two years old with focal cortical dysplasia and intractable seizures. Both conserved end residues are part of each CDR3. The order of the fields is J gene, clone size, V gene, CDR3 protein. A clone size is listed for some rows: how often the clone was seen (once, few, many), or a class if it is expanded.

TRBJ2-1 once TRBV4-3 CASSQETGGFRNEQFF
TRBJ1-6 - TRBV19 CASSIGTGNSPLHF
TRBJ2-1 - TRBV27 CASSSPGLAGGQGEQFF
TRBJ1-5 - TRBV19 CASTHRDRGLQPQHF
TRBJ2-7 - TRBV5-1 CASSRSGGALYEQYF
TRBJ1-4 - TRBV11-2 CASSLLRGGPLFF
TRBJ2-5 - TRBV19 CASSISPTGTQYF
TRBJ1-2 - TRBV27 CASSPGLPGYYGYTF
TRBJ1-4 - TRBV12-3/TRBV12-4 CASSVGNEKLFF
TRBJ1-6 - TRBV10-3 CAISEPGTRGDSPLHF
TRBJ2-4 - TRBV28 CASKPSGLAKNIQYF
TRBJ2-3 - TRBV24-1 CATSDFTDTQYF
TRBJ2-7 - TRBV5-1 CASRKGGFTYEQYF
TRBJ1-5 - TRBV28 CASRGGQGALLSNQPQHF
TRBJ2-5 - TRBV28 CASSLPSGGPETQYF
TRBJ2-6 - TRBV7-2 CASRKTGQGANGANVLTF
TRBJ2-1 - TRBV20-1 CSASGTREQFF
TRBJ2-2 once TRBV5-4 CASSQNTGELFF
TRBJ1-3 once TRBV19 CASRSPVGTGNTIYF
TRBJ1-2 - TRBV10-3 CAIRNGTGSGYTF
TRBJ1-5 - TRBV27 CASSSLGGEPQHF
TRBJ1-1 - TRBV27 CASSLGWDRENTEAFF
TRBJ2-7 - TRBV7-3 CASSLNPQAREQYF
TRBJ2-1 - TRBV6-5 CATTSLAGVYNEQFF
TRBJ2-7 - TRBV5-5 CASSLVVTSSYEQYF
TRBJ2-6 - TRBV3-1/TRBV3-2 CASSPFVPVSGANVLTF
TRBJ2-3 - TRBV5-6 CASSLRGTKGDTQYF
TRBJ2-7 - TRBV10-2 CASTRGGQSYEQYF
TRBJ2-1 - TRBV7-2 CASSSSNPGTSNEQFF
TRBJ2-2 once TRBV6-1 CASSEGLAPTGELFF
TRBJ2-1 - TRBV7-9 CASSLGAGGRHNEQFF
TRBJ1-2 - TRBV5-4 CASSPISRDRFLDYGYTF
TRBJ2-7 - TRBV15 CATSLGRGAYEQYF
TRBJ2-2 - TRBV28 CASRLRGPGELFF
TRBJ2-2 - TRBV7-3 CASSWTGGTGELFF
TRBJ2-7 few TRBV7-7 CASSPYGRSNEQYF
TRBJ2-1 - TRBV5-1 CASSFGTSGNNEQFF
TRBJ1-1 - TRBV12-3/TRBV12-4 CASSLRMNTEAFF
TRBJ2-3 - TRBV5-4 CASSLYSVDTQYF
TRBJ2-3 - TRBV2 CASSERGLAGGWTDTQYF
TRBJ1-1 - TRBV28 CASSTGGTEAFF
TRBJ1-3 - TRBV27 CASSSTYAGNTIYF
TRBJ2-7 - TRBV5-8 CASSRTGSSSYEQYF
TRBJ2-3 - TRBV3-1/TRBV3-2 CASSQRGPAVRGDTDTQYF
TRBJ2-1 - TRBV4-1 CASSRMGTQNEQFF
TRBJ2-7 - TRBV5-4 CASSLFGTGAEQYF
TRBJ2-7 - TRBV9 CASSAGLAGSYEQYF
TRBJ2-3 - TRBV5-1 CASSLRFRGGAGTDTQYF
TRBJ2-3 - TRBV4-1 CASSQETSLTDTQYF
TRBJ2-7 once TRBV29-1 CSAHGGRSYEQYF
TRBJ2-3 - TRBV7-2 CASSLGPYTDTQYF
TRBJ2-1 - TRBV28 CASSFPIQRSSYNEQFF
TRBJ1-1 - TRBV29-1 CSVEGQGGEAFF
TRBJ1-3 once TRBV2 CASSARLSSGNTIYF